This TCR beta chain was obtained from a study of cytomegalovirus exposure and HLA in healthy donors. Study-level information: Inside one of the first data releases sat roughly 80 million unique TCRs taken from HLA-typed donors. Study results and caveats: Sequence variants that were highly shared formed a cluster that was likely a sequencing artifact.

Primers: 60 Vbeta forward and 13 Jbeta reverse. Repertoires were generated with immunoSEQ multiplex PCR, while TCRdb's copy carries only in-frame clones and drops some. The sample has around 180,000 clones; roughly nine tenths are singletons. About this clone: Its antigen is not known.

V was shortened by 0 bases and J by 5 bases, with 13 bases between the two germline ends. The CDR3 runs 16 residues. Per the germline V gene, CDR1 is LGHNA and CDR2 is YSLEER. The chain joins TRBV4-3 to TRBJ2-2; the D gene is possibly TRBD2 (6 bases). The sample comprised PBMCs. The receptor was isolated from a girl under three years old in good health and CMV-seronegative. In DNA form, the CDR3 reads TGCGCCAGCAGCCAAGATCTGTTGCGGGAAACCGGGGAGCTGTTTTTT. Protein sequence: CASSQDLLRETGELFF.